The 12 T cell receptor beta chains below come from one sample, sequenced in a study of vaccination effects on CD4 cells after COVID-19. Viral peptide pools were used in the ViraFEST assay to expand antigen-specific CD4+ T cells, and sequencing came afterward. The culture ran for approximately 11 days before CD4+ T cells were isolated. Vaccine recipients, nucleocapsid antibody negative, had no prior SARS-CoV-2 infection. Sequencing used immunoSEQ multiplex PCR; TCRdb keeps in-frame clones, though not all of them. Of approximately 70,000 clones in the sample, 65% to 80% are singletons; the top ten hold roughly 2.9%. The antigens these receptors bind are not known. Sequenced material: CD4+ T cells from PBMCs cultured with HCoV-NL63 spike peptides, taken before COVID-19 vaccination. All receptors derive from a human donor who received a COVID-19 vaccine.

This sequence joins TRBV30 and TRBJ2-1, with D uncertain. The germline CDR1 and CDR2 sequences are GTSNPN and SVGIG (reference sequence). This CDR3 is built from 13 residues. V dropped 3 bases and J dropped 9 bases, with 15 bases sitting between them. Here the CDR3 reads CAWRLELAGEQFF. CDR3 nucleotide sequence: TGTGCCTGGAGGTTGGAACTCGCCGGTGAGCAGTTCTTC.

The chain carries TRBV5-8 and TRBJ2-3; D unclear. V was cut by 0 bases and J by 5 bases, with 10 bases left in between. The germline V gene encodes CDR1 SGHTS and CDR2 YDEGEE. The CDR3 is 14 amino acids. The CDR3 DNA is TGTGCCAGCAGCTTGGCCGGGCCGAGAGATACGCAGTATTTT. Translated, it gives CASSLAGPRDTQYF.

This clone was detected once. The chain couples TRBV7-9 to TRBJ1-5; TRBD1 matches at 8 bases. Germline V gene data show CDR1 as SEHNR and CDR2 as FQNEAQ (reference sequence). The CDR3 consists of 14 residues. J lost 6 bases, V lost 1 base, and 2 bases had no gene match. Written as DNA, the CDR3 is TGTGCCAGCAGCTTAGACAGGGGGAGTCAGCCCCAGCATTTT. It is translated as CASSLDRGSQPQHF.

The CDR3 region has the DNA TGTGCCTGGACCCGCCTACGGGGGGGGCATACCGGGGAGCTGTTTTTT. Amino acid sequence: CAWTRLRGGHTGELFF. J is TRBJ2-2 and V is TRBV30, with 8 bases matching TRBD2. Germline CDR1 reads GTSNPN; CDR2 reads SVGIG (reference sequence). The CDR3 runs 16 residues. Trimming removed 4 bases from V and 5 bases from J; junction bases left unmatched: 12.

The chain recombines TRBV6-6 with TRBJ1-4; tentatively, D is TRBD1 (6 bases). V gave up 8 bases and J gave up 5 bases, with 15 bases separating them. The CDR3 is made up of 14 amino acids. The germline V gene encodes CDR1 MNHNY and CDR2 SVGAGI (reference sequence). DNA of the CDR3: TGTGCCAGCGGGCTGGGGGGCCTGAATGAAAAACTGTTTTTT. Its translation: CASGLGGLNEKLFF.

The chain uses TRBV27 and TRBJ2-7; 9 nucleotides line up with TRBD1. The CDR3 spans 13 residues. V was clipped by 5 bases and J by 2 bases; unmatched bases: 1. From germline, CDR1 is MNHEY and CDR2 SMNVEV (reference sequence). The CDR3 protein is CASSRTGAYEQYV. Written as DNA, the CDR3 is TGTGCCAGCAGTCGGACAGGGGCCTACGAGCAGTACGTC.

The chain links TRBV19 to TRBJ1-3, with a weak D call TRBD1 (5 bases). Germline V gives CDR1 LNHDA, CDR2 SQIVND (reference sequence). V lost 3 bases, J lost 6 bases, and 12 bases lay in between. The CDR3 spans 14 residues. DNA for the CDR3: TGTGCCAGTAGTATTCGGGGGAGTGAAAACACCATATATTTT. Encoded protein: CASSIRGSENTIYF.

The chain carries TRBV2 and TRBJ2-2, with a possible D match to TRBD1 (6 bases). V lost 8 bases and J lost 6, with 13 bases in between. The CDR3 extends over 13 amino acids. CDR1 is SNHLY and CDR2 is FYNNEI in the germline V gene. The CDR3 loop is CASATTGPGELFF. The DNA of the CDR3 is TGTGCCAGCGCAACTACAGGGCCCGGGGAGCTGTTTTTT.

The chain has TRBV2 and TRBJ2-1; 8 bases map to TRBD1. This CDR3 comprises 16 residues. Germline CDR1 is SNHLY and CDR2 is FYNNEI. J gave up 4 bases and V 7 bases, and 12 bases lay outside the gene matches. The chain's CDR3 is CASTDRGADRYNEQFF. CDR3 coding DNA: TGTGCCAGCACCGACAGGGGTGCGGATCGGTACAATGAGCAGTTCTTC. Supplemented by reference TRBV2 and TRBJ2-1, the full variable domain reads EPEVTQTPSHQVTQMGQEVILRCVPISNHLYFYWYRQILGQKVEFLVSFYNNEISEKSEIFDDQFSVERPDGSNFTLKIRSTKLEDSAMYFCASTDRGADRYNEQFFGPGTRLTVL.

Only one count was recorded for this clone. This chain links TRBV4-1 with TRBJ1-6, with D tentatively TRBD1 (6 bases). Looked up from germline, CDR1 is MGHRA and CDR2 is YSYEKL. The V end lost 0 bases, the J end lost 4 bases, and 10 bases lay between the germline ends. This CDR3 contains 16 residues. CDR3 loop: CASSQEDREYNSPLHF. The CDR3 DNA sequence: TGCGCCAGCAGCCAAGAGGACAGAGAATATAATTCACCCCTCCACTTT.

This chain uses TRBV2 with TRBJ1-1; D not resolved. The CDR3 spans 12 residues. Germline lookup yields CDR1 SNHLY and CDR2 FYNNEI. Deletions cut 7 bases from V and 7 bases from J, with 13 bases between. CDR3 bases: TGTGCCAGCAAAAAGGAGTTTGGTGAAGCTTTCTTT. Translated, it gives CASKKEFGEAFF. Filled out from reference TRBV2 and TRBJ1-1, the complete variable domain reads EPEVTQTPSHQVTQMGQEVILRCVPISNHLYFYWYRQILGQKVEFLVSFYNNEISEKSEIFDDQFSVERPDGSNFTLKIRSTKLEDSAMYFCASKKEFGEAFFGQGTRLTVV.

The V call is TRBV19, the J call TRBJ1-1; possibly TRBD1 for D (5 bases). Trimming took 4 bases from V and 1 from J, leaving 10 bases between them. This CDR3 contains 14 residues. CDR1 LNHDA and CDR2 SQIVND come from the germline V gene (reference sequence). CDR3 protein: CASSKGRSNTEAFF. CDR3 nucleotides: TGTGCCAGTAGTAAGGGACGGTCGAACACTGAAGCTTTCTTT.